A single sample gave rise to the 26 T cell receptor beta chains below, sequenced in a study of graft-versus-host responses after intestinal transplantation. Profiling relied on immunoSEQ multiplex PCR, and the TCRdb table lists in-frame clones only, not all of them. The repertoire consists of around 110,000 clones, with just over 90% occurring once and the leading ten covering over 0.15%. The antigens for these receptors are not known. Sequences were derived from unstimulated CD4+ T cells sorted from spleen or lymph node cells, sampled before intestinal transplant. The receptor source for this set is a human donor who received an intestinal transplant.

The chain employs TRBV27 and TRBJ1-4; 7 bases are shared with TRBD1. CDR3 length: 14 residues. Germline V gene sequence: CDR1 MNHEY, CDR2 SMNVEV (reference sequence). The V and J ends lost 7 bases and 6 bases, in that order; junction bases with no gene match: 8. CDR3 in amino acids: CASKNRGWDEKLFF. The CDR3 DNA sequence: TGTGCCAGCAAGAACAGGGGCTGGGATGAAAAACTGTTTTTT. The variable domain in full, with the rest retrieved from reference TRBV27 and TRBJ1-4, is EAQVTQNPRYLITVTGKKLTVTCSQNMNHEYMSWYRQDPGLGLRQIYYSMNVEVTDKGDVPEGYKVSRKEKRNFPLILESPSPNQTSLYFCASKNRGWDEKLFFGSGTQLSVL.

This chain uses TRBV5-1 with TRBJ1-2, with TRBD1 matching 10 bases. The CDR3 length is 14 residues. The germline V gene has CDR1 SGHRS and CDR2 YFSETQ. V shed 6 bases, J shed 2 bases, and the junction held 4 bases outside the gene matches. Here the CDR3 reads CASMAGQGNYGYTF. CDR3 nucleotides: TGCGCCAGCATGGCGGGACAGGGGAACTATGGCTACACCTTC.

There are a few counts of this clone. The gene calls are TRBV6-1 and TRBJ1-1, with 7 positions matching TRBD1. This CDR3 is 14 amino acids long. V trimming: 6 bases; J trimming: 1 base; junction bases outside the gene matches: 5. CDR1 is MNHNS, CDR2 SASEGT, per germline. The CDR3 bases are TGTGCCAGCAGCGCCGGGACAGCGAACACTGAAGCTTTCTTT. It translates to CASSAGTANTEAFF.

The rearrangement links TRBV30 to TRBJ2-1; a weak D match, TRBD2 (5 bases). There are 11 residues in the CDR3. Germline values: CDR1 GTSNPN, CDR2 SVGIG (reference sequence). The CDR3 DNA reads as TGTGCAGGGTATGCTAGGAGGGAGCAGTTCTTC. Translating it yields CAGYARREQFF. The full variable domain, with the rest looked up from reference TRBV30 and TRBJ2-1, is SQTIHQWPATLVQPVGSPLSLECTVEGTSNPNLYWYRQAAGRGLQLLFYSVGIGQISSEVPQNLSASRPQDRQFILSSKKLLLSDSGFYLCAGYARREQFFGPGTRLTVL.

The gene calls are TRBV19 and TRBJ2-2, with 9 bases matching TRBD1. This CDR3 is built from 19 residues. The germline V gene encodes CDR1 LNHDA and CDR2 SQIVND (reference sequence). V lost 5 bases and J lost 4; bases outside the gene matches: 17. This CDR3 reads CASSVVGTGRVGGTGELFF. The CDR3 region has the DNA TGTGCCAGTAGTGTGGTCGGGACAGGGAGAGTAGGAGGCACCGGGGAGCTGTTTTTT.

This clone has a single count. The rearrangement joins TRBV6-1 to TRBJ2-1; 10 nucleotides match TRBD1. This CDR3 has 13 amino acids. Looked up from germline, CDR1 is MNHNS and CDR2 is SASEGT. Trimming cost V 7 bases and J 6 bases; bases outside gene matches: 3. CDR3 DNA: TGTGCCAGCACGCGGGACAGGGGCAATGAGCAGTTCTTC. Protein product: CASTRDRGNEQFF.

The table lists this clone with a count of one. The rearrangement uses TRBV18 and TRBJ1-4; 7 bases align to TRBD1. The V segment lost 3 bases and the J segment 8 bases; nucleotides outside the gene matches: 6. In germline, CDR1 is KGHSH, CDR2 LQKENI. This CDR3 has 14 amino acids. This CDR3 is CASSPYRDSEKLFF. DNA for the CDR3: TGTGCCAGCTCACCCTACCGGGACAGCGAAAAACTGTTTTTT.

V is TRBV4-1 and J is TRBJ2-5; 10 bases map to TRBD2. The CDR3 consists of 16 residues. CDR1 and CDR2 (germline): MGHRA, YSYEKL. V shed 0 bases, J shed 4 bases, and the junction held 5 bases outside the gene matches. CDR3 sequence (DNA): TGCGCCAGCAGCCAAGATGGAGCTAGCGGGGGAGAGACCCAGTACTTC. Amino acid sequence: CASSQDGASGGETQYF.

The rearrangement links TRBV6-1 to TRBJ2-1; TRBD2 aligns across 9 bases. The CDR3 runs to 18 residues. V lost 4 bases and J lost 4; bases outside the gene matches: 14. Germline values: CDR1 MNHNS, CDR2 SASEGT. The chain's CDR3 is CASSGPAFSSGIYNEQFF. The CDR3 region has the DNA TGTGCCAGCAGTGGCCCGGCTTTCTCTAGCGGGATTTACAATGAGCAGTTCTTC.

The CDR3 spells CASSPSGGYEQYF. In DNA form, the CDR3 reads TGTGCCAGTAGTCCGAGCGGGGGCTACGAGCAGTACTTC. The V gene is TRBV19, the J gene TRBJ2-7; 8 bases line up with TRBD2. With 5 bases clipped from V and 3 bases from J, the junction kept 3 bases outside the gene matches. CDR3 size: 13 residues. The V gene's germline CDR1 is LNHDA and CDR2 SQIVND (reference sequence). The whole variable domain, remainder taken from reference TRBV19 and TRBJ2-7, is DGGITQSPKYLFRKEGQNVTLSCEQNLNHDAMYWYRQDPGQGLRLIYYSQIVNDFQKGDIAEGYSVSREKKESFPLTVTSAQKNPTAFYLCASSPSGGYEQYFGPGTRLTVT.

This clone came up once. The chain links TRBV27 to TRBJ1-2; TRBD1 is a possible D gene (6 bases). The CDR3 runs to 14 residues. Germline CDR1 MNHEY, CDR2 SMNVEV (reference sequence). V was cut by 4 bases and J by 4 bases, with 13 bases left in between. DNA for the CDR3: TGTGCCAGCAGTTCAGACAGGTTTTCCTATGGCTACACCTTC. Its translation: CASSSDRFSYGYTF.

CDR3 DNA: TGTGCCAGCAGTGTCAACAGCCTGGTTCAGCCCCAGCATTTT. Translating it yields CASSVNSLVQPQHF. The chain uses TRBV2 and TRBJ1-5; D is undetermined. Per germline, CDR1 SNHLY and CDR2 FYNNEI. V dropped 4 bases and J dropped 6 bases, with 13 bases sitting between them. CDR3 length equals 14 residues. The variable domain in full, with the rest retrieved from reference TRBV2 and TRBJ1-5, is EPEVTQTPSHQVTQMGQEVILRCVPISNHLYFYWYRQILGQKVEFLVSFYNNEISEKSEIFDDQFSVERPDGSNFTLKIRSTKLEDSAMYFCASSVNSLVQPQHFGDGTRLSIL.

J is TRBJ2-5 and V is TRBV5-1; TRBD1 might be the D (5 bases). The V and J ends lost 5 bases and 4 bases respectively, with 24 bases between them. Per the germline V gene, CDR1 is SGHRS and CDR2 is YFSETQ. The CDR3 loop spans 17 amino acids. The CDR3: CASRLTVIQVLTETQYF. Written as DNA, the CDR3 is TGCGCCAGCAGATTAACAGTCATACAGGTTCTTACAGAGACCCAGTACTTC.

The J gene is TRBJ1-5, the V gene TRBV19; D is unclear. This CDR3 region has 15 residues. The V end was cut by 5 bases, the J end by 0 bases, with 11 bases between. Germline CDR1 is LNHDA and CDR2 is SQIVND (reference sequence). In DNA, the CDR3 is TGTGCCAGTAGTTTACTAGATTATAGCAATCAGCCCCAGCATTTT. Residues: CASSLLDYSNQPQHF.

The gene calls are TRBV9 and TRBJ2-3; tentative D call: TRBD1 (6 bases). The V end was cut by 7 bases, the J end by 0 bases, with 15 bases between. Germline assignment: CDR1 SGDLS and CDR2 YYNGEE. The CDR3 sequence is 15 residues long. The CDR3 sequence: CASSPSGQSTDTQYF. In DNA form, the CDR3 reads TGTGCCAGCTCCCCTTCTGGACAGAGCACAGATACGCAGTATTTT.

The J gene is TRBJ1-1, the V gene TRBV30; no definite D call. This CDR3 comprises 12 residues. V lost 3 bases and J lost 4, with 9 bases in between. Germline V gene lookup returns CDR1 GTSNPN and CDR2 SVGIG (reference sequence). The DNA of the CDR3 is TGTGCCTGGAGGGAGCGGAGCACTGAAGCTTTCTTT. Amino acids: CAWRERSTEAFF.

CDR3 coding DNA: TGTGCCAGCAGCGTAGGGACAGGTTTAAATCAGCCCCAGCATTTT. Translation: CASSVGTGLNQPQHF. The V and J genes are TRBV9 and TRBJ1-5; 7 nucleotides align to TRBD1. Germline lookup yields CDR1 SGDLS and CDR2 YYNGEE. J lost 4 bases, V lost 0 bases, and 4 bases had no gene match. CDR3 length: 15 residues.

The CDR3 DNA reads as TGTGCCAGCAGATCTAGCGGGGGCCCCTACAATGAGCAGTTCTTC. This sequence encodes CASRSSGGPYNEQFF. The gene calls are TRBV7-9 and TRBJ2-1; TRBD2 matches 10 bases. The CDR3 extends over 15 amino acids. Germline V lookup: CDR1 SEHNR, CDR2 FQNEAQ (reference sequence). The junction had 4 bases not matched to a gene; V was cut back by 6 bases and J by 2 bases.

The J gene is TRBJ2-7, the V gene TRBV5-1; D possibly corresponds to TRBD2 (6 bases). This CDR3 has 14 amino acids. Germline V gene sequence: CDR1 SGHRS, CDR2 YFSETQ. The ends were cut back, 0 bases at V and 7 bases at J, with 14 bases in the middle. Here the CDR3 reads CASSLELRRGEQYF. CDR3 nucleotide sequence: TGCGCCAGCAGCTTGGAACTACGACGGGGGGAGCAGTACTTC.

This rearrangement joins TRBV7-9 to TRBJ2-2; D is uncertain. Germline V gene data show CDR1 as SEHNR and CDR2 as FQNEAQ (reference sequence). The CDR3 has 15 amino acids. V lost 1 base and J lost 2, with 8 bases in between. In nucleotides, the CDR3 is TGTGCCAGCAGCTTAGGCCCGACAAACACCGGGGAGCTGTTTTTT. Residues: CASSLGPTNTGELFF.

This chain uses TRBV6-5 with TRBJ2-2, with 8 bases aligning to TRBD1. The CDR3 sequence is 16 residues long. Unmatched junction bases numbered 9, after V lost 2 bases and J lost 7 bases. Germline loops: CDR1 MNHEY, CDR2 SVGAGI. Here the CDR3 reads CASSYTGGPLGGELFF. Here the CDR3 DNA reads TGTGCCAGCAGTTACACAGGGGGGCCGTTGGGCGGGGAGCTGTTTTTT.

Here the CDR3 reads CASRFRGGDTQYF. The CDR3 nucleotides are TGTGCCAGCCGGTTCCGGGGAGGAGATACGCAGTATTTT. This sequence joins TRBV27 and TRBJ2-3, with TRBD2 as a possible D gene (6 bases). V shed 8 bases and J shed 5 bases, with 14 bases lying between them. Germline CDR1 and CDR2: MNHEY and SMNVEV (reference sequence). There are 13 residues in the CDR3.

This clone was detected only a few times. The V and J genes are TRBV6-5 and TRBJ1-2; 7 nucleotides line up with TRBD1. This CDR3 is 14 amino acids long. Germline CDR1 reads MNHEY; CDR2 reads SVGAGI. The junction had 8 bases not matched to a gene; V was cut back by 6 bases and J by 4 bases. The CDR3 coding sequence is TGTGCCAGCAGCAGACAGGGAAGTGGCTATGGCTACACCTTC. This translates into CASSRQGSGYGYTF.

The rearrangement joins TRBV5-1 to TRBJ1-2; maybe TRBD1 (5 bases). V was pared by 4 bases and J by 7 bases, with 14 bases between. The CDR3 is 13 residues long. Per germline, CDR1 SGHRS and CDR2 YFSETQ. In nucleotides, the CDR3 is TGCGCCAGCAGCCCAACCTCAGGGTTTGGCTACACCTTC. Protein: CASSPTSGFGYTF.

The rearrangement links TRBV15 to TRBJ2-2; 13 nucleotides line up with TRBD2. V was pared by 2 bases and J by 4 bases, with 4 bases of the junction left unmatched. The germline CDR1 and CDR2 sequences are LNHNV and YYDKDF (reference sequence). This CDR3 comprises 17 residues. Here the CDR3 DNA reads TGTGCCACCAGCAGATCCCGACTAGCGGGAGGCACCGGGGAGCTGTTTTTT. This sequence encodes CATSRSRLAGGTGELFF.

The chain combines TRBV18 with TRBJ2-1; weak D call: TRBD2 (6 bases). Germline CDR1 KGHSH, CDR2 LQKENI. V was shortened by 6 bases and J by 15 bases, with 18 bases between the two germline ends. The CDR3 is made up of 12 amino acids. DNA of the CDR3: TGTGCCAGCTCCAACGGGGACTTAAGCAGGTTCTTC. Protein sequence: CASSNGDLSRFF.